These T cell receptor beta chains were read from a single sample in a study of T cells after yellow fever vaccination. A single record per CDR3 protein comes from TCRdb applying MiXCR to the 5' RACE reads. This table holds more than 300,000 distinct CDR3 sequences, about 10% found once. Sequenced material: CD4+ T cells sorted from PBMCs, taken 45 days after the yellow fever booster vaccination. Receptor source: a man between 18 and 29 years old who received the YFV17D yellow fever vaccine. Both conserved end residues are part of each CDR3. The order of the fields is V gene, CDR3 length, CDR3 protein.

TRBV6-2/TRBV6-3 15 CASSQRTGGSETQYF
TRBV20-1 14 CSARDYLNDEKLFF
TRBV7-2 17 CASSLRQSGVAKNIQYF
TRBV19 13 CASSIWSSDEQFF
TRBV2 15 CASSPDRGSFNEQFF
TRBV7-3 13 CASSLLGSDEQFF
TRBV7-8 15 CASSPRRVGEQPQHF
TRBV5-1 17 CASTRVVQGSGANVLTF
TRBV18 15 CASSPPGTGVNEQFF
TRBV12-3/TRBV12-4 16 CASRPPRQGIPNEQFF
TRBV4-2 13 CASSQDKFYGYTF
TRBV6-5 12 CASSALVGGYTF
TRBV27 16 CASSGLAGGPGNEQFF
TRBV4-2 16 CASSGTSGASYNEQFF
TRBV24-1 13 CATSGAGGTEAFF
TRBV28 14 CASSNPFSVYGYTF
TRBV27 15 CASSFRGMSAETQYF
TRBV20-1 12 CSPDNGNTEAFF
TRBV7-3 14 CASGKGWNTGELFF
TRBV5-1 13 CASSIQRNTEAFF
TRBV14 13 CASSRQDTGELFF
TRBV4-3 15 CASSRTTGHYYEQYF
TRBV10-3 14 CAISEGQGQETQYF
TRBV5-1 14 CASKGGLGGETQYF
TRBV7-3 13 CASSLEAQREQFF
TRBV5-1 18 CASSPTPRSGGATDTQYF
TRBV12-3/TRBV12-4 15 CASSLRSISLYGYTF
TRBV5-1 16 CASSLHGTASYNEQFF
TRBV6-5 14 CASRNRVGGTEAFF
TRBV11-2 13 CASRSTGDTEAFF
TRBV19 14 CASSLSQGPYGYTF
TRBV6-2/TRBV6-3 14 CASSPAEGGQPQHF
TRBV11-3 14 CASSLHFSTDTQYF
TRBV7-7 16 CASSLGVTSGQETQYF
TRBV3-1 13 CASSQGTGVEAFF
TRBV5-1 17 CASSREGTGSGANVLTF
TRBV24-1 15 CATSDPQGAGETQYF
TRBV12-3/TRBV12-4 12 CASGSGHNEQYF
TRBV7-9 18 CASSRPDRSLVGANVLTF
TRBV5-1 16 CASSSSTIRSYNEQFF
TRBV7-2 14 CASSSSPQADTQYF
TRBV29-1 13 CSVAPGGIYGYTF
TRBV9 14 CASSVQGGRETQYF
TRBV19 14 CASRWGWMNTEAFF
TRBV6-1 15 CASSASGTEGHTQYF
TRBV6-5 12 CASSLVPGELFF
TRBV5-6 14 CASSFPTSTDTQYF
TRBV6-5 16 CASSYLGVAGGETQYF
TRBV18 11 CASSPREGAFF
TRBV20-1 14 CSAPTGTSGAEQFF
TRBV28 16 CASSPTGTGGHSPLHF
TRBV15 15 CATSTGGAVGYGYTF
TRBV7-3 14 CASSLNQGQETQYF